Sequencing of this T cell receptor beta chain was carried out in a study of blood T cell repertoires in COVID-19. V was pared by 1 base and J by 4 bases, with 13 bases between. CDR3 length equals 15 residues. In germline, CDR1 is LNHDA, CDR2 SQIVND (reference sequence). As originally analysed: Quantification of nucleated cells was approximated via reference gene primer amplification. TCRdb keeps only in-frame clones here, not all; method: immunoSEQ multiplex PCR. V, J and clone size reflect that table, while D and trimming were determined from the DNA. Of roughly 260,000 clones listed, 75% to 95% are singletons.

V and J are TRBV19 and TRBJ1-1, with D possibly matching TRBD1 (5 bases). The sequenced sample consisted of peripheral blood. This clonotype was sampled from a person between 18 and 30 years old with COVID-19, enrolled during active disease. The DNA for the CDR3 is TGTGCCAGTAGTATAGGGGGCGGGATGGGCACTGAAGCTTTCTTT. Amino acids: CASSIGGGMGTEAFF.